The rows below give T cell receptor beta chains drawn from one sample of a study of neurological immune-mediated disorders. TCRdb called the 5' RACE reads again in MiXCR, with one record for every CDR3 protein. Of 54,000 or so distinct CDR3 sequences in the sample, under 4.5% are singletons; the top ten hold 3.1%. The material sequenced was PBMCs. The receptor set was obtained from a woman in her twenties or thirties with multiple sclerosis. The CDR3 runs from the conserved cysteine through the conserved F or W. A D gene is named only where the DNA matches it firmly. Expanded clones get a size class; other rows say once, few or many, or leave the size out.

v_gene: TRBV11-2
j_gene: TRBJ2-1
d_gene: .
abundance: many
CDR3nt: TGTGCCAGCAGCTTCGTACCCAATGAGCAGTTCTTC
CDR3aa: CASSFVPNEQFF

v_gene: TRBV27
j_gene: TRBJ2-7
d_gene: .
abundance: many
CDR3nt: TGTGCCAGCAGTCCGTGGGGGAGGTCCTACGAGCAGTACTTC
CDR3aa: CASSPWGRSYEQYF

v_gene: TRBV7-8
j_gene: TRBJ2-1
d_gene: .
abundance: many
CDR3nt: TGTGCCACCGGCCCCCAGGACAATGAGCAGTTCTTC
CDR3aa: CATGPQDNEQFF

v_gene: TRBV15
j_gene: TRBJ1-5
d_gene: .
abundance: .
CDR3nt: TGTGCCACCAGCATAGCAACAGGTAGCAATCAGCCCCAGCATTTT
CDR3aa: CATSIATGSNQPQHF

v_gene: TRBV28
j_gene: TRBJ1-5
d_gene: TRBD1
abundance: .
CDR3nt: TGTGCCAGCAGCCAGGGACAGGGGGCACAACCCCAGAATTTT
CDR3aa: CASSQGQGAQPQNF

v_gene: TRBV5-1
j_gene: TRBJ2-3
d_gene: .
abundance: many
CDR3nt: TGCGCCAGCAGCTTGCTGGCAGATACGCAGTATTTT
CDR3aa: CASSLLADTQYF

v_gene: TRBV30
j_gene: TRBJ2-7
d_gene: .
abundance: many
CDR3nt: TGTGCCTGGAGTAAAGCTAGATCGGGCGAGCAGTACTTC
CDR3aa: CAWSKARSGEQYF

v_gene: TRBV10-2
j_gene: TRBJ1-1
d_gene: .
abundance: few
CDR3nt: TGCGCCAGCAGTGATAACGAAAGGGGAGGTTTCTTT
CDR3aa: CASSDNERGGFF

v_gene: TRBV20-1
j_gene: TRBJ1-1
d_gene: TRBD1
abundance: many
CDR3nt: TGCAGTGCCCTGGGACAGGTAAACACTGAAGCTTTCTTT
CDR3aa: CSALGQVNTEAFF

v_gene: TRBV10-2
j_gene: TRBJ2-7
d_gene: TRBD1
abundance: many
CDR3nt: TGCGCCAGCAAAACCGGGACAGCCTCCTACGAGCAGTACTTC
CDR3aa: CASKTGTASYEQYF

v_gene: TRBV20-1
j_gene: TRBJ2-1
d_gene: .
abundance: many
CDR3nt: TGCAGTGCTAGCAACGATGAGCAGTTCTTC
CDR3aa: CSASNDEQFF

v_gene: TRBV7-2
j_gene: TRBJ1-3
d_gene: .
abundance: few
CDR3nt: TGTGCCAGCAGCTTAGTGGGGAACGGAAACACCATATATTTT
CDR3aa: CASSLVGNGNTIYF

v_gene: TRBV12-3/TRBV12-4
j_gene: TRBJ2-7
d_gene: TRBD1
abundance: few
CDR3nt: TGTGCCAGCAGTTTGCGGACAGGCTACGAGCAGTACTTC
CDR3aa: CASSLRTGYEQYF

v_gene: TRBV5-1
j_gene: TRBJ1-1
d_gene: TRBD1
abundance: .
CDR3nt: TGCGCCAGCAGCGCCGCAGGGGGCCCTACCCTGAACACTGAAGCTTTCTTT
CDR3aa: CASSAAGGPTLNTEAFF

v_gene: TRBV7-2
j_gene: TRBJ1-5
d_gene: .
abundance: many
CDR3nt: TGTGCCAGCAGCCCGGGGGGAGATCCGCCGCCCCAGCATTTT
CDR3aa: CASSPGGDPPPQHF

v_gene: TRBV29-1
j_gene: TRBJ2-7
d_gene: .
abundance: few
CDR3nt: TGCAGCGCCGCCGCGGGGGCGAAGTCCTACGAGCAGTACTTC
CDR3aa: CSAAAGAKSYEQYF

v_gene: TRBV28
j_gene: TRBJ2-2
d_gene: .
abundance: many
CDR3nt: TGTGCCAGCGGGACCCCAGGGTTAAGCACCGGGGAGCTGTTTTTT
CDR3aa: CASGTPGLSTGELFF

v_gene: TRBV20-1
j_gene: TRBJ2-5
d_gene: .
abundance: many
CDR3nt: TGCAGTGCTTGGGTTATTCAGGAGACCCAGTACTTC
CDR3aa: CSAWVIQETQYF

v_gene: TRBV20-1
j_gene: TRBJ2-5
d_gene: .
abundance: many
CDR3nt: TGCAGTGCTAGAGATCTCGGACAGCAAGAGACCCAGTACTTC
CDR3aa: CSARDLGQQETQYF

v_gene: TRBV20-1
j_gene: TRBJ1-1
d_gene: .
abundance: many
CDR3nt: TGCAGTGCAGAAAAGGACAGCAAGAACACTGAAGCTTTCTTT
CDR3aa: CSAEKDSKNTEAFF

v_gene: TRBV3-1
j_gene: TRBJ2-7
d_gene: .
abundance: many
CDR3nt: TGTGCCAGCAGCCTACGGGACGAGCAGTACTTC
CDR3aa: CASSLRDEQYF

v_gene: TRBV10-3
j_gene: TRBJ1-2
d_gene: TRBD1
abundance: many
CDR3nt: TGTGCCATCATGGCTGACAGGGAGAATGGCTACACCTTC
CDR3aa: CAIMADRENGYTF

v_gene: TRBV9
j_gene: TRBJ2-1
d_gene: .
abundance: many
CDR3nt: TGTGCCAGCAGGAGATCGCCCTACAATGAGCAGTTCTTC
CDR3aa: CASRRSPYNEQFF

v_gene: TRBV5-1
j_gene: TRBJ1-6
d_gene: TRBD1
abundance: many
CDR3nt: TGCGCCAGCAGCCCAGGGACAGGGACTTATTCACCCCTCCACTTT
CDR3aa: CASSPGTGTYSPLHF

v_gene: TRBV20-1
j_gene: TRBJ2-7
d_gene: .
abundance: many
CDR3nt: TGCAGTGCTAGCGATACTAGGGTCGAGCAGTACTTC
CDR3aa: CSASDTRVEQYF

v_gene: TRBV20-1
j_gene: TRBJ2-4
d_gene: TRBD2
abundance: .
CDR3nt: TGCAGTGCAAAGTCCCTAGCGGGGAACATTCAGTACTTC
CDR3aa: CSAKSLAGNIQYF

v_gene: TRBV6-5
j_gene: TRBJ2-1
d_gene: TRBD1
abundance: many
CDR3nt: TGTGCCAGCAGTTACTGGACGGGACAGGTATACAATGAGCAGTTCTTC
CDR3aa: CASSYWTGQVYNEQFF

v_gene: TRBV5-6
j_gene: TRBJ2-2
d_gene: .
abundance: many
CDR3nt: TGTGCCAGCAAGCAGGGTGGGTTGGCCGGGGAGCTGTTTTTT
CDR3aa: CASKQGGLAGELFF

v_gene: TRBV20-1
j_gene: TRBJ1-2
d_gene: .
abundance: many
CDR3nt: TGCAGTGCCCAAGCTCAGGGGCGAGTCTATGGCTACACCTTC
CDR3aa: CSAQAQGRVYGYTF

v_gene: TRBV11-2
j_gene: TRBJ2-2
d_gene: .
abundance: many
CDR3nt: TGTGCCAGCAGCCTTTTTCGGGACTTTTACACCGGGGAGCTGTTTTTT
CDR3aa: CASSLFRDFYTGELFF

v_gene: TRBV9
j_gene: TRBJ2-3
d_gene: .
abundance: many
CDR3nt: TGTGCCAGCAGCGCAGATCTGCTTACGGGAGCCGTGCAGTATTTT
CDR3aa: CASSADLLTGAVQYF

v_gene: TRBV6-1
j_gene: TRBJ2-7
d_gene: TRBD1
abundance: many
CDR3nt: TGTGCCAGCAGTATGACAGGGGCGTACGAGCAGTACTTC
CDR3aa: CASSMTGAYEQYF

v_gene: TRBV5-1
j_gene: TRBJ2-7
d_gene: .
abundance: few
CDR3nt: TGCGCCAGCAGCCAGGAGTACGAGCAGTACTTC
CDR3aa: CASSQEYEQYF

v_gene: TRBV20-1
j_gene: TRBJ2-7
d_gene: TRBD2
abundance: .
CDR3nt: TGCAGTGCACCACTAGCGGGAAGGAGGAAAGAGCAGTACTTC
CDR3aa: CSAPLAGRRKEQYF

v_gene: TRBV3-1
j_gene: TRBJ2-7
d_gene: .
abundance: many
CDR3nt: TGTGCCAGCAGCCAAGATCGGGGGGAGCAGTACTTC
CDR3aa: CASSQDRGEQYF

v_gene: TRBV7-2
j_gene: TRBJ1-5
d_gene: .
abundance: .
CDR3nt: TGTGCCAGCAGCTTTGGAGAAAATCAGCCCCAGAATTTT
CDR3aa: CASSFGENQPQNF

v_gene: TRBV20-1
j_gene: TRBJ2-7
d_gene: TRBD1
abundance: many
CDR3nt: TGCAGTGCCTCGGACAGGGCGACCTACGAGCAGTACTTC
CDR3aa: CSASDRATYEQYF

v_gene: TRBV9
j_gene: TRBJ2-1
d_gene: TRBD2
abundance: many
CDR3nt: TGTGCCAGCAGCGTTAGCGGGAGATCCGGGAATGAGCAGTTCTTC
CDR3aa: CASSVSGRSGNEQFF

v_gene: TRBV4-1
j_gene: TRBJ2-2
d_gene: .
abundance: many
CDR3nt: TGCGCCAGCAGCCAAGATCGAAGGGCCCTGAACACCGGGGAGCTGTTTTTT
CDR3aa: CASSQDRRALNTGELFF

v_gene: TRBV5-6
j_gene: TRBJ2-3
d_gene: .
abundance: many
CDR3nt: TGTGCCAGCAGTCTGGGAGGCGGTACGCAGTATTTT
CDR3aa: CASSLGGGTQYF

v_gene: TRBV29-1
j_gene: TRBJ1-1
d_gene: .
abundance: many
CDR3nt: TGCAGCGTTAACATCCTCGGCGGCACTGAAGCTTTCTTT
CDR3aa: CSVNILGGTEAFF

v_gene: TRBV20-1
j_gene: TRBJ2-3
d_gene: TRBD2
abundance: many
CDR3nt: TGCAGTGCTAGAGATCCCGCGGGAGGCCGCACAGATACGCAGTATTTT
CDR3aa: CSARDPAGGRTDTQYF

v_gene: TRBV25-1
j_gene: TRBJ1-1
d_gene: .
abundance: many
CDR3nt: TGTGCCAGCATCGGGGTAGGGCACACTGAAGCTTTCTTT
CDR3aa: CASIGVGHTEAFF

v_gene: TRBV20-1
j_gene: TRBJ2-1
d_gene: TRBD2
abundance: .
CDR3nt: TGCAGTGCTAACCAGCGGGGATCCTACAATGAGCAGTTCTTC
CDR3aa: CSANQRGSYNEQFF

v_gene: TRBV20-1
j_gene: TRBJ2-5
d_gene: TRBD2
abundance: many
CDR3nt: TGCAGTGCTAGACTAGCGGGGGGCACAGAGACCCAGTACTTC
CDR3aa: CSARLAGGTETQYF

v_gene: TRBV10-3
j_gene: TRBJ2-2
d_gene: TRBD2
abundance: many
CDR3nt: TGTGCCATCAGTGACCCAGCGGGAGGGCCGGGCACCGGGGAGCTGTTTTTT
CDR3aa: CAISDPAGGPGTGELFF

v_gene: TRBV10-3
j_gene: TRBJ1-3
d_gene: .
abundance: few
CDR3nt: TGTGTCACCCTTCACGGTGAAGGAAACACCATATATTTT
CDR3aa: CVTLHGEGNTIYF

v_gene: TRBV9
j_gene: TRBJ1-1
d_gene: TRBD1
abundance: many
CDR3nt: TGTGCCAGCAGCATACGGACAGGGGTTTCGTCCACTGAAGCTTTCTTT
CDR3aa: CASSIRTGVSSTEAFF

v_gene: TRBV12-3/TRBV12-4
j_gene: TRBJ1-5
d_gene: .
abundance: many
CDR3nt: TGTGCCAGCAGTTTATGGGGAGATAGCAATCAGCCCCAGCATTTT
CDR3aa: CASSLWGDSNQPQHF

v_gene: TRBV6-6
j_gene: TRBJ2-7
d_gene: .
abundance: many
CDR3nt: TGTGCCAGCAGTTACGAGGGGGATTACGAGCAGTACTTC
CDR3aa: CASSYEGDYEQYF

v_gene: TRBV7-2
j_gene: TRBJ2-1
d_gene: .
abundance: few
CDR3nt: TGTGCCAGCAGTCCCCGACCGTTGACCGTCTCCTACAATGAGCAGTTCTTC
CDR3aa: CASSPRPLTVSYNEQFF

v_gene: TRBV27
j_gene: TRBJ2-1
d_gene: .
abundance: many
CDR3nt: TGTGCCAGCACGATTAGCCGCGACAATGAGCAGTTCTTC
CDR3aa: CASTISRDNEQFF

v_gene: TRBV7-9
j_gene: TRBJ2-1
d_gene: TRBD2
abundance: many
CDR3nt: TGTGCCAGCAGCCCACTCCTCCTAGCGGGCATTGGGGACAATGAGCAGTTCTTC
CDR3aa: CASSPLLLAGIGDNEQFF

v_gene: TRBV20-1
j_gene: TRBJ1-5
d_gene: .
abundance: .
CDR3nt: TGCAGTGCCAGGGTTGGTAGCAATCAGCCCCAGAATTTT
CDR3aa: CSARVGSNQPQNF

v_gene: TRBV27
j_gene: TRBJ2-5
d_gene: TRBD2
abundance: many
CDR3nt: TGTGCCACCCAAGCGGGAGGTCGGGAGACCCAGTACTTC
CDR3aa: CATQAGGRETQYF